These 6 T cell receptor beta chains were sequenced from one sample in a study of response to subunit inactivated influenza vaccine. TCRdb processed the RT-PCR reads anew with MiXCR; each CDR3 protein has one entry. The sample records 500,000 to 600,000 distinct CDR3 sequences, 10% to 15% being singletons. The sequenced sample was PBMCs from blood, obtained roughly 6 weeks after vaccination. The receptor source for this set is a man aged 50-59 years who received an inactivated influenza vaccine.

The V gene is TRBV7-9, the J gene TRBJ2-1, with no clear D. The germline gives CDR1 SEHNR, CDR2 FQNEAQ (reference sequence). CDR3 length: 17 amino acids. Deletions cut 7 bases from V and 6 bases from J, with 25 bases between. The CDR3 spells CASIPPVARRSGNEQFF. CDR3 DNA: TGTGCCAGCATCCCACCGGTGGCTCGAAGGTCGGGCAATGAGCAGTTCTTC.

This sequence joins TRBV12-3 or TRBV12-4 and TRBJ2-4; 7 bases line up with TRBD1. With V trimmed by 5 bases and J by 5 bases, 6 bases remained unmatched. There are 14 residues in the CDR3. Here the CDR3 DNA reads TGTGCCAGCAGTCAAAGACAGGGCGAAAACATTCAGTACTTC. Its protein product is CASSQRQGENIQYF.

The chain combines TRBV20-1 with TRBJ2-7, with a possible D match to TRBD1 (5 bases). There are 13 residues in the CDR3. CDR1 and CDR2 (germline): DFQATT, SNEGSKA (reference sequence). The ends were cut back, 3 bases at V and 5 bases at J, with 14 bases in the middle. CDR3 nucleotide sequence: TGCAGTGCTAGCATCCAGGGTTCGCACGAGCAGTACTTC. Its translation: CSASIQGSHEQYF.

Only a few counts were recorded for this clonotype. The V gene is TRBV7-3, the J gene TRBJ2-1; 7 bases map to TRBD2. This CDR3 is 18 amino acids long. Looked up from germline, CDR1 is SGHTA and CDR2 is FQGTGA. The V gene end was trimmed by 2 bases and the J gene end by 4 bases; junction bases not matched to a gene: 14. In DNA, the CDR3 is TGTGCCAGCAGCTTATTGTCGGGCGGGAGAGCTCTGTACAATGAGCAGTTCTTC. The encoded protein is CASSLLSGGRALYNEQFF.

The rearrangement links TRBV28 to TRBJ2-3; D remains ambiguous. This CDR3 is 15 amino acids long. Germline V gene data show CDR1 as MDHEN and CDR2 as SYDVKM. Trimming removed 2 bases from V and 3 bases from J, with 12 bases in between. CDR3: CASSLSIGRTDTQYF. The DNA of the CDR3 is TGTGCCAGCAGTTTAAGCATCGGTCGGACAGATACGCAGTATTTT.

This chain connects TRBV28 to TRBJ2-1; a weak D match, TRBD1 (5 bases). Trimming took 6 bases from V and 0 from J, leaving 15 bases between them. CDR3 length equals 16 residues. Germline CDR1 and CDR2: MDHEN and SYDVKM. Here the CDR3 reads CASRIQTASSYNEQFF. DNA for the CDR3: TGTGCCAGCAGGATACAGACAGCGAGCTCCTACAATGAGCAGTTCTTC.